This T cell receptor (beta chain) was found in a study of patients and donors after allogeneic stem cell transplantation. V was trimmed by 6 bases and J by 2 bases, leaving 1 base between them. CDR3 length equals 11 residues. This clonotype was counted many times. TCRdb fed the RT-PCR reads into MiXCR, producing one record per CDR3 protein. The table lists some 960,000 distinct CDR3 sequences, about 20% of them singletons. This sequence originates from a human donor who was either an allogeneic HSCT recipient or a stem cell or donor lymphocyte infusion donor (not recorded which). It is not recorded whose cells these are; they may come from a transplant donor. This chain uses TRBV12-3 or TRBV12-4 with TRBJ1-4; D remains unclear. Material for sequencing was blood, either unsorted or a sorted T cell fraction (not recorded which). CDR3 sequence (DNA): TGTGCCAGCAGGACTAATGAAAAACTGTTTTTT. This translates into CASRTNEKLFF.